This entry is about one TCR beta chain. What it recognizes is unknown. These data are taken from a study of cytomegalovirus exposure and HLA in healthy donors. The PCR contained 60 Vbeta and 13 Jbeta primers. Sequencing used immunoSEQ multiplex PCR; TCRdb keeps in-frame clones, though not all of them. The sample lists more than 75,000 clones; 74% were seen once. V shed 1 base, J shed 2 bases, and the junction held 8 bases outside the gene matches. The CDR3 has 18 residues. Germline assignment: CDR1 MGHRA and CDR2 YSYEKL. Study outcomes and limitations: In a later analysis, TCR beta V- and J-gene trimming showed a link to a missense DCLRE1C variant.

This receptor was identified in a man aged 35-49 years in good health and CMV-seropositive. What was sequenced was PBMCs. The J gene is TRBJ2-3, the V gene TRBV4-1; 11 bases line up with TRBD2. In nucleotides, the CDR3 is TGCGCCAGCAGCCAAGTTCTAGCGGGAGGCCGCCACACAGATACGCAGTATTTT. Translating gives CASSQVLAGGRHTDTQYF.